This paragraph reports one TCR beta chain. These data are taken from a study of PD-L1 blockade in urothelial cancer. Indicated time point: pretreatment peripheral blood. This CDR3 has 11 residues. The germline V gene has CDR1 ENHRY and CDR2 SYGVKD. Trimming pared 9 bases from V and 7 bases from J, leaving 13 bases between. The method was immunoSEQ multiplex PCR; TCRdb's version includes in-frame clones alone and lacks a portion of them. Of 60,000 to 75,000 clones listed, about four fifths are singletons. This clonotype originated in a woman between 65 and 79 years old with urothelial cancer. The specimen was PBMCs, collected around atezolizumab (anti-PD-L1) treatment. This chain uses TRBV10-3 with TRBJ2-7; possibly TRBD1 for D (6 bases). The CDR3 DNA sequence: TGTGCCATACAGGGATCAAGGGAGCAGTACTTC. Translation gives CAIQGSREQYF.